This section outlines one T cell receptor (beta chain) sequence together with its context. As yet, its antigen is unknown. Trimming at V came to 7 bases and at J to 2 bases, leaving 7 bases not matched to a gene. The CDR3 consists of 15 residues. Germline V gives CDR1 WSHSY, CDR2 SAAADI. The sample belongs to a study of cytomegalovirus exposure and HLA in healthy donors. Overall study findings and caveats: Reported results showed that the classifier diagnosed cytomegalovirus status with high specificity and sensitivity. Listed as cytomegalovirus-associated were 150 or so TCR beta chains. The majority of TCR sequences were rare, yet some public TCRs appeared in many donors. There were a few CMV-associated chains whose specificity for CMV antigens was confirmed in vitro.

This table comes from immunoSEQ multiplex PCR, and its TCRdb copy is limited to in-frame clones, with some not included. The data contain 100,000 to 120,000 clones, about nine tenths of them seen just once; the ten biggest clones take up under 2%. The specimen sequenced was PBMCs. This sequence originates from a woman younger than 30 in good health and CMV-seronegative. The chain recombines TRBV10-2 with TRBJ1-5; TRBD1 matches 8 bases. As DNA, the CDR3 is TGCGCCAGCAATCCATCAGGGGGCGGCAATCAGCCCCAGCATTTT. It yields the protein CASNPSGGGNQPQHF.